The clone carrying this T cell receptor (beta chain) was detected only a few times. The antigen is unknown. The sample comes from a study of T cell repertoires in cytomegalovirus infection. Looking at the study overall: Recently described HLA-C-restricted plus well-studied HLA-B-restricted CMV epitopes were used. Indicated by public TCR beta signatures were CMV infection and matching HLA type. Study-level points and caveats: HLA-C-restricted CMV clonotypes gave the most frequent clonotype in two of eight donors.

The CDR3 has 13 residues. Looked up from germline, CDR1 is MDHEN and CDR2 is SYDVKM. Trimming pared 6 bases from V and 5 bases from J, leaving 14 bases between. In TCRdb, the reads were re-called with MiXCR into one record per CDR3 protein. The data contain about 770,000 distinct CDR3 sequences, around 29% of them seen just once; the ten biggest clones take up around 12%. The receptor comes from a human donor in good health (CMV status not recorded). Some clones in this sample may be carry-over from other donors' samples. The sequencing here drew on cultured CD8+ T cells from PBMCs, taken from culture after CMV antigen stimulation. The genes are TRBV28 and TRBJ2-7, with D maybe TRBD1 (6 bases). CDR3 residues: CASSPTGFNEQYV. The CDR3 coding sequence is TGTGCCAGCAGCCCAACAGGGTTCAACGAGCAGTACGTC.